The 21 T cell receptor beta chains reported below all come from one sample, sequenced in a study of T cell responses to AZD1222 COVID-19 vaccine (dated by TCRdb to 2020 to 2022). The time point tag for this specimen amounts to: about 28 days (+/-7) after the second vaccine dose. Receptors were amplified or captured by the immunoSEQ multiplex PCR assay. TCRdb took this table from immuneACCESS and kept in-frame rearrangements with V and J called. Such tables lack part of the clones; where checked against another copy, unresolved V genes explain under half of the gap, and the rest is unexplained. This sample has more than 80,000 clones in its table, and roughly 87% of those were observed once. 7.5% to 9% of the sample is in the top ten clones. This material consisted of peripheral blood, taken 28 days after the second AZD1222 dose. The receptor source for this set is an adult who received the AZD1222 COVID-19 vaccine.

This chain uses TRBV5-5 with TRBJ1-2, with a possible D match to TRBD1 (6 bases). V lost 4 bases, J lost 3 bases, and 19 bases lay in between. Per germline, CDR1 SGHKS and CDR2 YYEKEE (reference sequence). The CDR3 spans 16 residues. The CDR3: CASSLYKGGSDYGYTF. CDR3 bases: TGTGCCAGCAGCCTATACAAGGGGGGCTCGGACTATGGCTACACCTTC.

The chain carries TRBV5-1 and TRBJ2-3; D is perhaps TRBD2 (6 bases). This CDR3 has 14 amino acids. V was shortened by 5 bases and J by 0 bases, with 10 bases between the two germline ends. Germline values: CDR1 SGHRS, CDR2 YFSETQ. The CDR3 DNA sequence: TGCGCCAGCAGGGGCGGGGTTAGCACAGATACGCAGTATTTT. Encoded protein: CASRGGVSTDTQYF.

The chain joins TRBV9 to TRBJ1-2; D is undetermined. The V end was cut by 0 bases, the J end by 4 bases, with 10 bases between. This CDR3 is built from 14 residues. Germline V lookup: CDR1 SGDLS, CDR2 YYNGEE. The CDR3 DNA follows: TGTGCCAGCAGCGTAGCAGACTGGGCCTATGGCTACACCTTC. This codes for CASSVADWAYGYTF.

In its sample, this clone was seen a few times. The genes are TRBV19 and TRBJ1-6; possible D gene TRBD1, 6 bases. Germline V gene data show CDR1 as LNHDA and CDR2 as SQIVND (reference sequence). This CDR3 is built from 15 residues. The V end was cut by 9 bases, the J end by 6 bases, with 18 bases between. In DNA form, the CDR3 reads TGTGCCAGAGGAAGGGGGGTGGATGGTAATTCACCCCTCCACTTT. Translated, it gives CARGRGVDGNSPLHF.

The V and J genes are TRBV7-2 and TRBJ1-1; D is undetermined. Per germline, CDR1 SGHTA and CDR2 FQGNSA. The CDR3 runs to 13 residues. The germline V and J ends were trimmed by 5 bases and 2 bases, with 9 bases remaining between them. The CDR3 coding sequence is TGTGCCAGCAGCCACCTTCCTAACACTGAAGCTTTCTTT. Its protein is CASSHLPNTEAFF.

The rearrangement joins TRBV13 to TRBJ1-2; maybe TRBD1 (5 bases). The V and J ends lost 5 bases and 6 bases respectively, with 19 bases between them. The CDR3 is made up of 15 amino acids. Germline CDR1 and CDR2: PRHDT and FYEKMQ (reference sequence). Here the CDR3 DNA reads TGTGCCAGCAGCCCTCAGAGGCGGGGGATGAATGGCTACACCTTC. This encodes CASSPQRRGMNGYTF.

CDR3: CASSEAQGGGNTIYF. The CDR3 DNA reads as TGTGCCAGCAGCGAGGCACAGGGGGGTGGAAACACCATATATTTT. The chain recombines TRBV11-2 with TRBJ1-3; 8 nucleotides match TRBD1. The CDR3 loop spans 15 amino acids. Germline CDR1 is SGHAT and CDR2 is FQNNGV. V shed 5 bases and J 3 bases; nucleotides not matched to a gene: 6.

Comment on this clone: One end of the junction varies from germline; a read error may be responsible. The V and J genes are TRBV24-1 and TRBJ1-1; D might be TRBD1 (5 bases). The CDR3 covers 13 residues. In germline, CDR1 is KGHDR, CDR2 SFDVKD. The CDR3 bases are TGTGCCACCAGTGGACGGGGGAACGCTGAAGCTTTCTTT. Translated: CATSGRGNAEAFF.

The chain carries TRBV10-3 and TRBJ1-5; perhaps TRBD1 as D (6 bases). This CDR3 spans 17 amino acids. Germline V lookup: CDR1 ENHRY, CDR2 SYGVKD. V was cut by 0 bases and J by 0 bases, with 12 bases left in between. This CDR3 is CAISESGQIYSNQPQHF. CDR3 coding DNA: TGTGCCATCAGTGAGTCTGGACAGATTTATAGCAATCAGCCCCAGCATTTT.

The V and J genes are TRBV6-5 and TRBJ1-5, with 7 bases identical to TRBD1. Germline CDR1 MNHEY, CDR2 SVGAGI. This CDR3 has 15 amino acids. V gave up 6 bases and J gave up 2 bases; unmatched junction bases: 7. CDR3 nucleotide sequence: TGTGCCAGCAGGGGAGACAGGGCGGGCAATCAGCCCCAGCATTTT. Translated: CASRGDRAGNQPQHF.

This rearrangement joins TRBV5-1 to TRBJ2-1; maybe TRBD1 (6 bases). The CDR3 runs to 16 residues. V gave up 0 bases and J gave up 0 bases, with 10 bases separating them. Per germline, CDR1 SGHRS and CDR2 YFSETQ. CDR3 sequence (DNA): TGCGCCAGCAGCTTGGCCGGACAGTCCTCCTACAATGAGCAGTTCTTC. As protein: CASSLAGQSSYNEQFF.

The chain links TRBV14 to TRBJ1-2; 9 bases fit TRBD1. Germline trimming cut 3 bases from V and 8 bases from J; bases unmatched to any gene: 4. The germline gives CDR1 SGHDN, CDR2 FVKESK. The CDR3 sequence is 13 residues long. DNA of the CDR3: TGTGCCAGCAGCCACGGGACAGGGCACGGCTACACCTTC. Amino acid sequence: CASSHGTGHGYTF.

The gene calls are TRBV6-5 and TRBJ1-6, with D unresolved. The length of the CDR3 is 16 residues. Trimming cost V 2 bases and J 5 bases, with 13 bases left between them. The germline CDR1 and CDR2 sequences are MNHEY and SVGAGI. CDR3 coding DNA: TGTGCCAGCAGTTACCGCCCAGGCGCTAATAATTCACCCCTCCACTTT. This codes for CASSYRPGANNSPLHF.

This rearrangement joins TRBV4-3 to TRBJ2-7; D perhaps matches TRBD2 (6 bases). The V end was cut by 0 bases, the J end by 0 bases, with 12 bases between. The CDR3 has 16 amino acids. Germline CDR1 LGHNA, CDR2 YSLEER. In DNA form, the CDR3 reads TGCGCCAGCAGCCAAGACAGGACTACAAGCTCCTACGAGCAGTACTTC. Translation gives CASSQDRTTSSYEQYF.

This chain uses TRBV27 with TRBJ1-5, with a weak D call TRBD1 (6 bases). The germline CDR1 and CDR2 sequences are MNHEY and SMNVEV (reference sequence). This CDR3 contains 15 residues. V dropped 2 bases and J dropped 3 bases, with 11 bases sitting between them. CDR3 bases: TGTGCCAGCAGTTTAGGGGCAGGGGACAATCAGCCCCAGCATTTT. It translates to CASSLGAGDNQPQHF.

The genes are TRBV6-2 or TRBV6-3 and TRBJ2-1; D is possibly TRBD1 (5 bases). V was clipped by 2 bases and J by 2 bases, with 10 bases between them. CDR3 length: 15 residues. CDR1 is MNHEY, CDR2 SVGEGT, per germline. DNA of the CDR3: TGTGCCAGCAGTTACGCGGCAGGGACCTACAATGAGCAGTTCTTC. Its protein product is CASSYAAGTYNEQFF.

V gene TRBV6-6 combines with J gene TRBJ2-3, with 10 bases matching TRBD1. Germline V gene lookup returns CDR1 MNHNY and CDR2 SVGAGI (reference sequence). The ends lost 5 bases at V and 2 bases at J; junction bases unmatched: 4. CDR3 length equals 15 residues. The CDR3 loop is CASSTGTGDTDTQYF. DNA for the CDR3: TGTGCCAGCAGTACCGGGACAGGGGACACAGATACGCAGTATTTT.

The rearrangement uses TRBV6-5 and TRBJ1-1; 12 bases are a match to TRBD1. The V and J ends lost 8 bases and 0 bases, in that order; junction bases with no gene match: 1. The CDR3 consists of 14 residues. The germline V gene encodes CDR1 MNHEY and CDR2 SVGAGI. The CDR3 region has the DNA TGTGCCAGCGGGACAGGGGGCATGAACACTGAAGCTTTCTTT. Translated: CASGTGGMNTEAFF.

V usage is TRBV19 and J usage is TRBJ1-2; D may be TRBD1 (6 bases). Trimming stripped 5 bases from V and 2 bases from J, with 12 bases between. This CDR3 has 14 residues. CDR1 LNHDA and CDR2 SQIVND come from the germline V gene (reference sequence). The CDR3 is CASSSAGANYGYTF. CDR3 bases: TGTGCCAGTAGTTCCGCAGGGGCCAACTATGGCTACACCTTC. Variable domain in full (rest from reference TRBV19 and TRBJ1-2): DGGITQSPKYLFRKEGQNVTLSCEQNLNHDAMYWYRQDPGQGLRLIYYSQIVNDFQKGDIAEGYSVSREKKESFPLTVTSAQKNPTAFYLCASSSAGANYGYTFGSGTRLTVV.

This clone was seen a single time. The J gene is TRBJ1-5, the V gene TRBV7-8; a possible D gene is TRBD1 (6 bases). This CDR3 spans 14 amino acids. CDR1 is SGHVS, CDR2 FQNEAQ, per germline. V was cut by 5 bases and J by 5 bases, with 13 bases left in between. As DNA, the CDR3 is TGTGCCAGCAGCCAGGACAGCCCCGATCAGCCCCAGCATTTT. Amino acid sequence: CASSQDSPDQPQHF.

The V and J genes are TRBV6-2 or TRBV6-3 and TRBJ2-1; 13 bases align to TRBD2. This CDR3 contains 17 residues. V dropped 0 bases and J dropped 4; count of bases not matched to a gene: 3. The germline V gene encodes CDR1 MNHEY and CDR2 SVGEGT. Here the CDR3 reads CASSYSGTSGIYNEQFF. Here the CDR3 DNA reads TGTGCCAGCAGTTACTCGGGGACTAGCGGGATATACAATGAGCAGTTCTTC.